Each of the 17 T cell receptor beta chains below was sequenced from the same sample in a study of T cells in Graves' hyperthyroidism and ophthalmopathy. Amplification of TCR beta CDR3 regions used RNA as the template. Initially, a first-round RT-PCR of the TCR CDR3 employed the HTBI primer set. MiXCR was run by TCRdb on the multiplex PCR reads, yielding one entry per CDR3 protein. This table holds about 200,000 distinct CDR3 sequences, about a sixth found once. Sequences were obtained from blood. These receptors originate from a woman between 45 and 60 years old with Graves' hyperthyroidism.

This clonotype was seen more than once but under ten times. The V gene is TRBV4-1, the J gene TRBJ1-5; D is ambiguous. CDR1 and CDR2 from the germline V gene are MGHRA and YSYEKL. The CDR3 has 13 residues. Trimming removed 1 base at V and 8 bases at J, with 9 bases between. CDR3 DNA sequence: TGCGCCAGCAGCCAAGGCCCTGGGGAGCCCCAGCATTTT. It specifies CASSQGPGEPQHF.

This clonotype was counted a few times. As DNA, the CDR3 is TGTGCCAGCAGTTTGGGGACTACAGCGGCGATGGAGACCCAGTACTTC. Its protein product is CASSLGTTAAMETQYF. The chain couples TRBV27 to TRBJ2-5, with TRBD2 matching 7 bases. CDR1 and CDR2 from the germline V gene are MNHEY and SMNVEV (reference sequence). The J segment lost 5 bases and the V segment lost 3 bases, leaving 12 bases of the junction unmatched. The CDR3 is made up of 16 amino acids.

The genes are TRBV27 and TRBJ2-1; a weak D match, TRBD2 (7 bases). The V end was cut by 3 bases, the J end by 9 bases, with 21 bases between. The CDR3 runs to 16 residues. CDR1 is MNHEY and CDR2 is SMNVEV in the germline V gene (reference sequence). In DNA, the CDR3 is TGTGCCAGCAGTTTCTCGGCGTGGGGGGAGGGGGGTGAGCAGTTCTTC. This translates into CASSFSAWGEGGEQFF.

This clonotype was counted between two and nine times. The rearrangement links TRBV28 to TRBJ1-2, with 9 bases identical to TRBD1. Trimming at V came to 2 bases and at J to 7 bases, leaving 11 bases not matched to a gene. Germline CDR1 reads MDHEN; CDR2 reads SYDVKM. There are 16 residues in the CDR3. CDR3 loop: CASSLGYNRGLSGYTF. The CDR3 DNA reads TGTGCCAGCAGTTTAGGGTATAACAGGGGGCTGTCTGGCTACACCTTC.

Many counts were recorded for this clonotype. The J gene is TRBJ2-3, the V gene TRBV28; 9 nucleotides match TRBD2. Germline values: CDR1 MDHEN, CDR2 SYDVKM. V lost 4 bases to trimming and J lost 2 bases; unmatched junction nucleotides: 4. The CDR3 is made up of 15 amino acids. CDR3 sequence (DNA): TGTGCCAGCAGTTCTAGCGGGGACTACACAGATACGCAGTATTTT. It specifies CASSSSGDYTDTQYF.

This clonotype was detected many times. The genes are TRBV6-1 and TRBJ1-5; weak D call: TRBD1 (5 bases). The V gene's germline CDR1 is MNHNS and CDR2 SASEGT. The CDR3 extends over 12 amino acids. Trimming pared 6 bases from V and 9 bases from J, leaving 12 bases between. CDR3 DNA: TGTGCCAGCAGGAGACCAGGGAGGCCCCAGCATTTT. Translation: CASRRPGRPQHF.

The chain joins TRBV20-1 to TRBJ1-2; D is uncertain. This CDR3 is built from 13 residues. The germline V gene encodes CDR1 DFQATT and CDR2 SNEGSKA (reference sequence). The V end lost 1 base, the J end lost 8 bases, and 14 bases lay between the germline ends. The CDR3 region is CSARGTPLGGYTF. As DNA, the CDR3 is TGCAGTGCTAGAGGGACTCCATTGGGGGGCTACACCTTC.

The chain carries TRBV9 and TRBJ2-1; the D call may be TRBD1 or TRBD2 (5 bases each). Trimming pared 0 bases from V and 5 bases from J, leaving 15 bases between. This CDR3 region has 16 residues. Germline CDR1 is SGDLS and CDR2 is YYNGEE. CDR3 residues: CASSVDLGELDNEQFF. The CDR3 region has the DNA TGTGCCAGCAGCGTAGATTTGGGGGAACTAGACAATGAGCAGTTCTTC. The full variable domain, its missing parts supplied by reference TRBV9 and TRBJ2-1, is DSGVTQTPKHLITATGQRVTLRCSPRSGDLSVYWYQQSLDQGLQFLIQYYNGEERAKGNILERFSAQQFPDLHSELNLSSLELGDSALYFCASSVDLGELDNEQFFGPGTRLTVL.

This clonotype came up many times. This chain connects TRBV11-3 to TRBJ2-7; 7 bases are a match to TRBD1. CDR3 length: 14 amino acids. J gave up 3 bases and V 7 bases, and 9 bases lay outside the gene matches. The germline V gene encodes CDR1 SGHNT and CDR2 YENEEA. In DNA form, the CDR3 reads TGTGCCAGCACCTTGACAGGGTCCAACTACGAGCAGTACTTC. This codes for CASTLTGSNYEQYF. The full variable domain, with the rest looked up from reference TRBV11-3 and TRBJ2-7, is EAGVVQSPRYKIIEKKQPVAFWCNPISGHNTLYWYLQNLGQGPELLIRYENEEAVDDSQLPKDRFSAERLKGVDSTLKIQPAELGDSAVYLCASTLTGSNYEQYFGPGTRLTVT.

This clonotype has a count of ten or more. The rearrangement links TRBV18 to TRBJ2-1, with 9 bases fitting TRBD2. The V and J ends lost 0 bases and 6 bases, in that order; junction bases with no gene match: 6. Germline V gene sequence: CDR1 KGHSH, CDR2 LQKENI. This CDR3 is 16 amino acids long. The CDR3: CASSPPSASGINEQFF. CDR3 bases: TGTGCCAGCTCACCACCGTCCGCTAGCGGGATCAATGAGCAGTTCTTC.

This clonotype was counted at least ten times. The chain combines TRBV20-1 with TRBJ2-5, with 11 bases aligning to TRBD2. The CDR3 length is 16 residues. V was pared by 2 bases and J by 0 bases, with 5 bases of the junction left unmatched. Germline CDR1 DFQATT, CDR2 SNEGSKA (reference sequence). For the CDR3, the DNA is TGCAGTGCTAGACCGGGACTAGCGGTGTACCAAGAGACCCAGTACTTC. It encodes CSARPGLAVYQETQYF.

The rearrangement uses TRBV24-1 and TRBJ1-1; weak D call: TRBD1 (5 bases). The CDR3 sequence is 13 residues long. From germline, CDR1 is KGHDR and CDR2 SFDVKD. V lost 5 bases, J lost 8 bases, and 14 bases lay in between. The CDR3 protein is CATSAPGTPEAFF. For the CDR3, the DNA is TGTGCCACCAGTGCCCCTGGGACCCCAGAAGCTTTCTTT.

As regards this clonotype: A much larger clone differs by one base, so this may be a read error. The CDR3 loop is CASSRATSYEQYF. CDR3 nucleotide sequence: TGTGCCAGCAGCCGGGCGACCTCCTACGAGCAGTACTTC. J is TRBJ2-7 and V is TRBV12-3 or TRBV12-4; no clear D. Trimming removed 6 bases at V and 0 bases at J, with 9 bases between. This CDR3 spans 13 amino acids.

The V call is TRBV5-1, the J call TRBJ1-4; 10 nucleotides line up with TRBD1. Germline V gene data show CDR1 as SGHRS and CDR2 as YFSETQ. V was pared by 3 bases and J by 6 bases, with 5 bases of the junction left unmatched. This CDR3 has 15 residues. In DNA form, the CDR3 reads TGCGCCAGCAGCTGGCGACAGGGGGCGGATGAAAAACTGTTTTTT. It codes for CASSWRQGADEKLFF.

The chain is built from TRBV30 and TRBJ2-3; D gene uncertain. The CDR3 spans 13 residues. Germline loops: CDR1 GTSNPN, CDR2 SVGIG (reference sequence). Trimming stripped 0 bases from V and 3 bases from J, with 7 bases between. CDR3 bases: TGTGCCTGGAGTGTGGACGGAACAGATACGCAGTATTTT. Its protein is CAWSVDGTDTQYF.

This clonotype was picked up many times. The chain uses TRBV20-1 and TRBJ2-6; a weak D match, TRBD2 (6 bases). CDR3 length equals 14 residues. The V end was cut by 5 bases, the J end by 0 bases, with 8 bases between. Germline-derived CDR1 and CDR2 are DFQATT and SNEGSKA (reference sequence). The CDR3 DNA follows: TGCAGTGCTCGGGAGAGCTCTGGGGCCAACGTCCTGACTTTC. Translating gives CSARESSGANVLTF.

The chain uses TRBV3-1 and TRBJ2-3; tentative D call: TRBD2 (6 bases). In germline, CDR1 is LGHDT, CDR2 YNNKEL (reference sequence). This CDR3 spans 15 amino acids. Trimming removed 2 bases at V and 2 bases at J, with 11 bases between. CDR3 coding DNA: TGTGCCAGCAGCCAACGCCGGGGGAACACAGATACGCAGTATTTT. Translating gives CASSQRRGNTDTQYF.